A single T cell receptor beta chain is shown here with its context. Some clones are missing from TCRdb's copy, which holds only in-frame ones; the method was immunoSEQ multiplex PCR. This sample has about 89,000 clones, with about 86% found just once. The source of the sample is a study of T cell responses to AZD1222 COVID-19 vaccine. This receptor was identified in an adult who received the AZD1222 COVID-19 vaccine. The specimen was peripheral blood, collected 28 days after the second AZD1222 dose.

The CDR3 here is CASLGTSGANVLTF. CDR3 bases: TGTGCCAGCCTAGGAACCTCTGGGGCCAACGTCCTGACTTTC. The V call is TRBV28, the J call TRBJ2-6; D not resolved. Deletions cut 8 bases from V and 0 bases from J, with 8 bases between. This CDR3 is 14 amino acids long. Looked up from germline, CDR1 is MDHEN and CDR2 is SYDVKM.